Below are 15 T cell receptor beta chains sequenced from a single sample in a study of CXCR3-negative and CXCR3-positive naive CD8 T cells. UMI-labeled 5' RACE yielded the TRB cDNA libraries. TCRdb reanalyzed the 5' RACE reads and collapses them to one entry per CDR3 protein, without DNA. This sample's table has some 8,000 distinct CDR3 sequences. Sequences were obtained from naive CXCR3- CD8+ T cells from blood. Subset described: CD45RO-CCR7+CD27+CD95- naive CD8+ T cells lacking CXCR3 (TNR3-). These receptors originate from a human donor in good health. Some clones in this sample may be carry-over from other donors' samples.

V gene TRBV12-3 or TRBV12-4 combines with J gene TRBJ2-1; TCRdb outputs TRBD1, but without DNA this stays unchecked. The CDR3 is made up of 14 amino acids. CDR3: CASTPVREVNEQFF.

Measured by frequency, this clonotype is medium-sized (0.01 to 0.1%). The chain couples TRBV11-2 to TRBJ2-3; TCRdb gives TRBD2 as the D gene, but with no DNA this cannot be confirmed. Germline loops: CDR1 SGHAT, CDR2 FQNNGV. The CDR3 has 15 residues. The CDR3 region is CASSLGAGSTDTQYF.

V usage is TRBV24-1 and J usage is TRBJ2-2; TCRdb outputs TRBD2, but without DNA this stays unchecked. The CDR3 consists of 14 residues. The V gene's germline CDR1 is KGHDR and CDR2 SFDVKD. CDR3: CATGGRESTGELFF.

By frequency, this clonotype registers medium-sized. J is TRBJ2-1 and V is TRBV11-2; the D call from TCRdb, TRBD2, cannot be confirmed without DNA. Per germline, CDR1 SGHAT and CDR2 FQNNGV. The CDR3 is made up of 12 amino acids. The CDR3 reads CASSSTSGKQFF.

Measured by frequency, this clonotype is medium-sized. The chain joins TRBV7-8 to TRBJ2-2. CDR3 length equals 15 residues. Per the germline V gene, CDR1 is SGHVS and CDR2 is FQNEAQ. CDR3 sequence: CASSLGVTNTGELFF. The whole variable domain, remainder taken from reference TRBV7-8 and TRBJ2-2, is GAGVSQSPRYKVAKRGQDVALRCDPISGHVSLFWYQQALGQGPEFLTYFQNEAQLDKSGLPSDRFFAERPEGSVSTLKIQRTQQEDSAVYLCASSLGVTNTGELFFGEGSRLTVL.

The CDR3 loop reads CASSHQPGHEQYF. V and J are TRBV4-1 and TRBJ2-7; TCRdb's D gene call, TRBD1, goes unchecked for lack of DNA. Germline V CDR1 and CDR2: MGHRA, YSYEKL. The CDR3 covers 13 residues.

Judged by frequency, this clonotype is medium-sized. CDR3 in amino acids: CASSLANEQFF. The chain combines TRBV12-3 or TRBV12-4 with TRBJ2-1. The CDR3 is made up of 11 amino acids.

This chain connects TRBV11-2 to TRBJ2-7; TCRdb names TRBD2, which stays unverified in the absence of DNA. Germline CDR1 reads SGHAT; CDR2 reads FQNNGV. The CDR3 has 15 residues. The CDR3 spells CASSSTSERFYEQYF.

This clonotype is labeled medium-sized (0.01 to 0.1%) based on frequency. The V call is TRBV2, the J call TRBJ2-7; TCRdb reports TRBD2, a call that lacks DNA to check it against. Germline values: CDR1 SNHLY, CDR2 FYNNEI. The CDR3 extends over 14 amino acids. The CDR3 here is CASQEGLAIYEQYF.

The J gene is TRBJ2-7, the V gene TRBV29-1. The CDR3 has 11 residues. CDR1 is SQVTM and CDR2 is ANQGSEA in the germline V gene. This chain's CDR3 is CSVGGDYEQYF.

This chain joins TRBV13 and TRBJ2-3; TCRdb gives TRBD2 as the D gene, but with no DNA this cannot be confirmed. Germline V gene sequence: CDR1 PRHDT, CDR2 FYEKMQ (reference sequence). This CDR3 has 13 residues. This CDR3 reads CASSPRDTDTQYF.

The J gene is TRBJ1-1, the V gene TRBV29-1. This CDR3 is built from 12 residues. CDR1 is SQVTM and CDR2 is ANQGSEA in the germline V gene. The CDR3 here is CSVEVGSCEAFF.

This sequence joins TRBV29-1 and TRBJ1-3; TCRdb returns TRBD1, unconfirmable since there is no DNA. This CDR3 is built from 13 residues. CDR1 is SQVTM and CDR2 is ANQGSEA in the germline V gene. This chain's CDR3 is CSVVPGEGNTIYF. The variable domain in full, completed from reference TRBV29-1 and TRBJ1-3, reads SAVISQKPSRDICQRGTSLTIQCQVDSQVTMMFWYRQQPGQSLTLIATANQGSEATYESGFVIDKFPISRPNLTFSTLTVSNMSPEDSSIYLCSVVPGEGNTIYFGEGSWLTVV.

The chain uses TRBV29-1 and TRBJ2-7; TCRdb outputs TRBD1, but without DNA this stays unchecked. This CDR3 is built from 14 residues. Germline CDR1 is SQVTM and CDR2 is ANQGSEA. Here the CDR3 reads CSVEERDGTYEQYF.

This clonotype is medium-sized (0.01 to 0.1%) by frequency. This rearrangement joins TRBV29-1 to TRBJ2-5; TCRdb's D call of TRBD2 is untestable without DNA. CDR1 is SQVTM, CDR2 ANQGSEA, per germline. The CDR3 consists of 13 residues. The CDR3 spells CSVPGLAEETQYF. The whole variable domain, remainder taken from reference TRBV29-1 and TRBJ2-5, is SAVISQKPSRDICQRGTSLTIQCQVDSQVTMMFWYRQQPGQSLTLIATANQGSEATYESGFVIDKFPISRPNLTFSTLTVSNMSPEDSSIYLCSVPGLAEETQYFGPGTRLLVL.